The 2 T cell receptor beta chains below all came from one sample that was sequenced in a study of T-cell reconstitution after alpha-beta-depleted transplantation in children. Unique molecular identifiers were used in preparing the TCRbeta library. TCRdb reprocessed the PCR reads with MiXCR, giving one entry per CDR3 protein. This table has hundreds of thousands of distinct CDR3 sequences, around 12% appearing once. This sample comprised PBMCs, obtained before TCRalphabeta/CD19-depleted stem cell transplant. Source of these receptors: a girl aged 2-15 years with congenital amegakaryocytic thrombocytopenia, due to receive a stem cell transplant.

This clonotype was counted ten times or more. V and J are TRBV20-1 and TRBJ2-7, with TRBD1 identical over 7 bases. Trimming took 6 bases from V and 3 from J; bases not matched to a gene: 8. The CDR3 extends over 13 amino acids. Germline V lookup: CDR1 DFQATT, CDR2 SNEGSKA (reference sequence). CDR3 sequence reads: CSAIPTGSYEQYF. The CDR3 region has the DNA TGCAGTGCCATACCGACAGGGAGCTACGAGCAGTACTTC.

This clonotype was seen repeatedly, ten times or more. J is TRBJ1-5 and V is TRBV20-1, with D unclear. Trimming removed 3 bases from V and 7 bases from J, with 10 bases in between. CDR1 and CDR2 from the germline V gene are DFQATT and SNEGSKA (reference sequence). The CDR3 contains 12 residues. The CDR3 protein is CSASPKGQPQHF. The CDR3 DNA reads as TGCAGTGCTAGTCCGAAGGGCCAGCCCCAGCATTTT.